These 14 T cell receptor beta chains share one sample of origin, sequenced in a study of blood T cells in healthy people across ages. The use of a sample-barcoded 5' primer and a J-beta primer mix characterized a second PCR of about 7 to 12 cycles. TCRdb fed the 5' RACE reads into MiXCR, producing one record per CDR3 protein. This sample has some 1 million distinct CDR3 sequences, with 45% found just once. Sequencing was performed on blood. The receptors come from a woman in her sixties or seventies in good health.

The rearrangement links TRBV6-9 to TRBJ1-1, with no clear D. Germline CDR1 MNHGY, CDR2 SVAAGI. The germline V and J ends were trimmed by 6 bases and 5 bases, with 19 bases remaining between them. CDR3 length equals 15 residues. CDR3 nucleotides: TGTGCCAGCAGCCCCGTTTCGGGGAGAGGTACTGAAGCTTTCTTT. It is translated as CASSPVSGRGTEAFF.

This chain uses TRBV20-1 with TRBJ2-5; D ambiguous. Per the germline V gene, CDR1 is DFQATT and CDR2 is SNEGSKA (reference sequence). V lost 3 bases and J lost 0, with 5 bases in between. The CDR3 totals 12 residues. The CDR3 here is CSARWYQETQYF. CDR3 bases: TGCAGTGCTAGGTGGTACCAAGAGACCCAGTACTTC.

The V call is TRBV28, the J call TRBJ1-1; the D gene is possibly TRBD1 (5 bases). The germline V gene encodes CDR1 MDHEN and CDR2 SYDVKM. V gave up 6 bases and J gave up 2 bases, with 19 bases separating them. CDR3 length: 16 amino acids. CDR3 in amino acids: CASSKPGSGSNTEAFF. CDR3 nucleotide sequence: TGTGCCAGCAGCAAACCAGGGTCCGGAAGTAACACTGAAGCTTTCTTT.

Note on this clonotype: This clone may be a read error of a much larger clone one base away. This rearrangement joins TRBV11-3 to TRBJ2-3; D may be TRBD1 or TRBD2 (5 bases each). Per the germline V gene, CDR1 is SGHNT and CDR2 is YENEEA. There are 14 residues in the CDR3. CDR3 amino acids: CTSSLRGGTDTQYF. As DNA, the CDR3 is TGTACCAGCAGCCTTAGGGGAGGCACAGATACGCAGTATTTT.

This clonotype was seen a handful of times. The rearrangement uses TRBV12-3 or TRBV12-4 and TRBJ2-1, with D possibly being TRBD1 or TRBD2 (6 bases each). There are 15 residues in the CDR3. Trimming stripped 3 bases from V and 9 bases from J, with 18 bases between. The CDR3 spells CASSFHGGGRSEQFF. CDR3 nucleotide sequence: TGTGCCAGCAGTTTTCACGGGGGCGGTAGAAGTGAGCAGTTCTTC.

V is TRBV20-1 and J is TRBJ1-2; D is unclear. The CDR3 length is 14 residues. CDR1 is DFQATT, CDR2 SNEGSKA, per germline (reference sequence). V shed 0 bases and J shed 1 base, with 9 bases lying between them. The CDR3: CSARDRQNNYGYTF. The CDR3 DNA reads TGCAGTGCTAGAGATCGCCAGAATAACTATGGCTACACCTTC.

This rearrangement joins TRBV7-2 to TRBJ1-4; 9 bases are shared with TRBD1. V lost 5 bases, J lost 1 base, and 2 bases stayed unmatched. This CDR3 spans 15 amino acids. Germline lookup yields CDR1 SGHTA and CDR2 FQGNSA. CDR3 sequence: CASSQDRGTNEKLFF. CDR3 DNA: TGTGCCAGCAGCCAGGACAGGGGAACTAATGAAAAACTGTTTTTT.

The gene calls are TRBV20-1 and TRBJ2-7; the match to TRBD2 covers 12 bases. Germline CDR1 and CDR2: DFQATT and SNEGSKA (reference sequence). This CDR3 is built from 13 residues. V lost 5 bases to trimming and J lost 4 bases; unmatched junction nucleotides: 3. CDR3 loop: CSASGTSGYEQYF. CDR3 nucleotides: TGCAGTGCTTCCGGGACTAGCGGGTACGAGCAGTACTTC.

This clonotype appeared a few times. V is TRBV12-3 or TRBV12-4 and J is TRBJ1-2; D possibly corresponds to TRBD1 (5 bases). Trimming removed 6 bases at V and 3 bases at J, with 11 bases between. This CDR3 has 13 amino acids. Here the CDR3 DNA reads TGTGCCAGCAGCAGGGAGGTCTACTATGGCTACACCTTC. Its protein product is CASSREVYYGYTF.

The chain is built from TRBV5-1 and TRBJ1-1; maybe TRBD1 (6 bases). Per germline, CDR1 SGHRS and CDR2 YFSETQ. The ends were cut back, 4 bases at V and 2 bases at J, with 15 bases in the middle. The CDR3 has 15 amino acids. The CDR3 here is CASSPIRGINTEAFF. The CDR3 nucleotides are TGCGCCAGCAGCCCTATAAGGGGGATTAACACTGAAGCTTTCTTT.

This chain joins TRBV20-1 and TRBJ1-5; D not certain. Germline CDR1 reads DFQATT; CDR2 reads SNEGSKA (reference sequence). Trimming left V 0 bases short and J 2 bases short, with 8 bases between. The CDR3 has 14 amino acids. The CDR3 region has the DNA TGCAGTGCTAGAGATTGGAGTGGCAATCAGCCCCAGCATTTT. Protein product: CSARDWSGNQPQHF.

This clonotype was seen only a few times. The chain links TRBV12-3 or TRBV12-4 to TRBJ1-2, with D possibly TRBD1 on 5 matching bases. Trimming cost V 5 bases and J 2 bases, with 12 bases left between them. This CDR3 is 14 amino acids long. This CDR3 reads CASSHADRNYGYTF. The CDR3 bases are TGTGCCAGCAGTCACGCCGACAGAAACTATGGCTACACCTTC.

The V and J genes are TRBV27 and TRBJ2-7; no reliable D call. Trimming removed 4 bases from V and 6 bases from J, with 7 bases in between. CDR1 MNHEY and CDR2 SMNVEV come from the germline V gene (reference sequence). The CDR3 runs to 11 residues. The CDR3 loop is CASSSSLEQYF. CDR3 sequence (DNA): TGTGCCAGCAGTTCCTCTCTCGAGCAGTACTTC.

The sample holds a few counts of this clonotype. Written as DNA, the CDR3 is TGCGCCAGCAGCCATAACCCGACAGGCTATTACGAGCAGTACTTC. As protein: CASSHNPTGYYEQYF. This chain uses TRBV5-1 with TRBJ2-7, with a tentative D call TRBD1 (6 bases). CDR1 SGHRS and CDR2 YFSETQ come from the germline V gene. The CDR3 has 15 amino acids. V shed 4 bases and J shed 4 bases, with 18 bases lying between them.